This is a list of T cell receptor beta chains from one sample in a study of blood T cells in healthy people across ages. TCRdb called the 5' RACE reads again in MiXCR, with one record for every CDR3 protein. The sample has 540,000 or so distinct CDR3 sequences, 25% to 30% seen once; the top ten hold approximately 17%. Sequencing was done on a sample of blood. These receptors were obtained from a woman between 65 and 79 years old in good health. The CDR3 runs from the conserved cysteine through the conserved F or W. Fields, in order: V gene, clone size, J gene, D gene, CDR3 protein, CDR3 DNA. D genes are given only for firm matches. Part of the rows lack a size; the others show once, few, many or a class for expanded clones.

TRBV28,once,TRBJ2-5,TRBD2,CASSLMELAGGETQYF,TGTGCCAGCAGTTTAATGGAACTAGCGGGAGGAGAGACCCAGTACTTC
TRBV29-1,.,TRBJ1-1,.,CSVEGPTRNTEAFF,TGCAGCGTTGAAGGGCCCACGCGCAACACTGAAGCTTTCTTT
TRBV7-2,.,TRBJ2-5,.,CASSLSGSQETQYF,TGTGCCAGCAGCTTATCAGGCAGCCAAGAGACCCAGTACTTC
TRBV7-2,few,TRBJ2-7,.,CASSLSRAFGQYF,TGTGCCAGCAGCTTATCCCGCGCTTTCGGACAGTACTTC
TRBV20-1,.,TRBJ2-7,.,CSAIIETGHEQYF,TGCAGTGCTATAATTGAGACAGGCCACGAGCAGTACTTC
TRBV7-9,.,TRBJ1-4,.,CDTQGPQLFF,TGTGACACCCAAGGTCCCCAACTGTTTTTT
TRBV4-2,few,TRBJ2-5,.,CASSQEVGWGYLQETQYF,TGTGCCAGCAGCCAAGAAGTTGGGTGGGGGTACCTCCAAGAGACCCAGTACTTC
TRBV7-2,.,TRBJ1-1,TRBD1,CASSDRGTEAFF,TGTGCCAGCAGTGACAGGGGTACTGAAGCTTTCTTT
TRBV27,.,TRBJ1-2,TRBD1,CASSLWGSQGGDGYTF,TGTGCCAGCAGTTTATGGGGCTCACAGGGGGGGGATGGCTACACCTTC
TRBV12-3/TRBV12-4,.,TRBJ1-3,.,CASTGLAGNTIYF,TGTGCCAGCACAGGGTTAGCTGGAAACACCATATATTTT
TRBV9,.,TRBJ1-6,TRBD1,CASSQGQGESPLHF,TGTGCCAGCAGCCAGGGACAGGGGGAATCACCCCTCCACTTT
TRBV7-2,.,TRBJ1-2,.,CASGLGVRGYTF,TGTGCCAGCGGCTTGGGGGTCCGGGGCTACACCTTC
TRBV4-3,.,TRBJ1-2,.,CASSPSAGRMNDYGYTF,TGCGCCAGCAGCCCTTCGGCGGGCCGTATGAATGACTATGGCTACACCTTC